This T cell receptor (beta chain) was captured in a study of blood T cells in healthy people across ages. Notes on the study in general: PBMC samples, being unsorted, prevented any conclusive comparison of naive and antigen-experienced cells. There were more naive CD4+ cells and higher diversity in long-lived donors than in aged donors.

Comment on this clonotype: Its antigen is unknown.

Primed by a sample-barcoded 5' primer and a J-beta primer mix, a second PCR proceeded for roughly 7 to 11 cycles. Sequencing yielded, for each sample, at least 3 million paired-end reads carrying CDR3. TCRdb re-derived calls from the 5' RACE reads in MiXCR, one entry per CDR3 protein. The table shows hundreds of thousands of distinct CDR3 sequences, with approximately 65% occurring only once. Isolation of PBMCs gave at least 6 million cells per sample. Germline V gives CDR1 SNHLY, CDR2 FYNNEI. The ends were cut back, 6 bases at V and 5 bases at J, with 14 bases in the middle. CDR3 size: 14 residues. Specimen: blood. The rearrangement uses TRBV2 and TRBJ2-1, with a tentative D call TRBD2 (6 bases). The TCR comes from a man between 25 and 39 years old in good health. CDR3 residues: CASRPQGLDNEQFF. The CDR3 DNA sequence: TGTGCCAGCAGGCCTCAGGGACTTGACAATGAGCAGTTCTTC.